This T cell receptor (beta chain) was obtained from a study of molecular identifiers for immune sequencing clone quantification. Study summary: Four of five RNA aliquots from approximately 20,000 or 100,000 naive CD8 T cells were sequenced.

CD8+CD4-CCR7+CD45RA+ sorting gave the naive CD8 T cells. Germline V lookup: CDR1 SGHAT, CDR2 FQNNGV. This CDR3 region has 12 residues. With 5 bases removed from V and 2 bases from J, the gap between germline ends came to 7 bases. TCRdb analysed the PCR reads with MiXCR anew, one entry per CDR3 protein. The profile shows fewer than 45,000 distinct CDR3 sequences, around 18% of them singletons. This clonotype was detected a few times. The sequenced sample consisted of naive CD8+ T cells from blood, with Jurkat cell RNA spiked in. The subset was: FACS-sorted CD8+CD4-CCR7+CD45RA+ naive T cells. This clonotype was sampled from a human donor in good health. Some libraries in this study had Jurkat cell RNA spiked in. The chain uses TRBV11-2 and TRBJ2-7; tentative D call: TRBD2 (5 bases). CDR3: CASSPGAYEQYF. The CDR3 nucleotides are TGTGCCAGCAGCCCCGGGGCCTACGAGCAGTACTTC.